The 27 T cell receptor beta chains below come from one sample, sequenced in a study of T cells in Graves' hyperthyroidism and ophthalmopathy. Using RNA transcripts as the source, TCR beta CDR3 regions were amplified. The HTBI primer set was used in a first-round RT-PCR of the TCR CDR3. In TCRdb, the multiplex PCR reads were re-called with MiXCR into one record per CDR3 protein. Here the sample spans 350,000 or so distinct CDR3 sequences, around a sixth being singletons. Material for sequencing was blood. These TCRs come from a woman in her thirties or forties with Graves' ophthalmopathy.

In this sample, this clonotype turned up many times. The CDR3 DNA reads TGCGCCAGCAGCTTAGGGACTAGCGGGAGTGACGAGCAGTACTTC. It codes for CASSLGTSGSDEQYF. The chain combines TRBV5-1 with TRBJ2-7; 14 positions match TRBD2. The CDR3 length is 15 residues. Germline V gene sequence: CDR1 SGHRS, CDR2 YFSETQ. Trimming at V came to 2 bases and at J to 5 bases, leaving 3 bases not matched to a gene.

In this sample, this clonotype turned up many times. The chain has TRBV6-2 or TRBV6-3 and TRBJ2-7, with 7 bases aligning to TRBD1. Trimming cost V 2 bases and J 5 bases; bases outside gene matches: 3. This CDR3 has 13 residues. Germline CDR1 MNHEY, CDR2 SVGEGT. CDR3 amino acids: CASSYLDRDEQYF. The DNA for the CDR3 is TGTGCCAGCAGTTACCTCGACAGGGACGAGCAGTACTTC.

This clonotype appeared many times. The CDR3 region is CSVGLAGNQYF. CDR3 coding DNA: TGCAGCGTTGGGCTAGCGGGCAATCAGTACTTC. The chain links TRBV29-1 to TRBJ2-4, with 8 positions matching TRBD2. Germline lookup yields CDR1 SQVTM and CDR2 ANQGSEA. With 4 bases clipped from V and 12 bases from J, the junction kept 5 bases outside the gene matches. The CDR3 has 11 residues.

In regard to this clonotype: Since a much larger clone is just one base distant, this may be a read error. V and J are TRBV2 and TRBJ2-7; a possible D gene is TRBD1 (6 bases). CDR1 SNHLY and CDR2 FYNNEI come from the germline V gene. The CDR3 runs 13 residues. The CDR3 loop reads CAESQGPTYEQHF. Written as DNA, the CDR3 is TGTGCAGAAAGTCAGGGGCCTACCTACGAGCAGCACTTC.

This clonotype appeared a few times. This chain connects TRBV24-1 to TRBJ2-1, with no clear D. V shed 0 bases and J shed 12 bases, with 8 bases lying between them. CDR1 is KGHDR and CDR2 is SFDVKD in the germline V gene. This CDR3 contains 12 residues. The DNA for the CDR3 is TGTGCCACCAGTGATTTGTCTTTATCGCAGTTCTTC. Amino acid sequence: CATSDLSLSQFF.

The rearrangement uses TRBV28 and TRBJ1-3; D possibly corresponds to TRBD1 (6 bases). The CDR3 is made up of 16 amino acids. CDR1 and CDR2 from the germline V gene are MDHEN and SYDVKM. Trimming shortened V by 4 bases and J by 0 bases, and 13 bases separated the two germline ends. The CDR3 DNA sequence: TGTGCCAGCAGTTCTGACCAGGGGATCTCTGGAAACACCATATATTTT. Translating gives CASSSDQGISGNTIYF.

Regarding this clonotype: This could be a read error, since a much larger clone is one nucleotide away. This rearrangement joins TRBV20-1 to TRBJ1-1, with 11 bases matching TRBD1. Per germline, CDR1 DFQATT and CDR2 SNEGSKA (reference sequence). CDR3 length: 13 residues. The V segment lost 2 bases and the J segment 7 bases; nucleotides outside the gene matches: 3. The CDR3 nucleotides are TGCAGTGCTAGACGGACAGGGGGCTATGAAGCTTTCTTT. Translation: CSARRTGGYEAFF.

This clonotype was picked up a small number of times. Being one base from a much bigger clone, this may be a read error. The chain couples TRBV29-1 to TRBJ2-7, with a possible D match to TRBD2 (6 bases). Germline CDR1 and CDR2: SQVTM and ANQGSEA. This CDR3 spans 11 amino acids. CDR3 coding DNA: TGCGGCGTCGGGGAGGTCTACGAGCAGTACTTC. It specifies CGVGEVYEQYF.

Many counts were recorded for this clonotype. The chain uses TRBV25-1 and TRBJ2-2, with TRBD2 matching 14 bases. V shed 8 bases, J shed 5 bases, and the junction held 10 bases outside the gene matches. This CDR3 has 17 amino acids. CDR1 is MGHDK, CDR2 SYGVNS, per germline. CDR3 DNA sequence: TGTGCCAGCGTAGGGACTAGCGGGAGTAAGGGGACCGGGGAGCTGTTTTTT. Amino acid sequence: CASVGTSGSKGTGELFF.

This clonotype came up many times. This chain uses TRBV6-5 with TRBJ2-2; TRBD2 matches 9 bases. This CDR3 contains 14 residues. Trimming at V came to 4 bases and at J to 6 bases, leaving 3 bases not matched to a gene. Per the germline V gene, CDR1 is MNHEY and CDR2 is SVGAGI. CDR3 sequence reads: CASSSAGGAGELFF. CDR3 bases: TGTGCCAGCAGTTCGGCGGGAGGGGCCGGGGAGCTGTTTTTT.

This chain links TRBV10-3 with TRBJ2-3, with D hard to call. Looked up from germline, CDR1 is ENHRY and CDR2 is SYGVKD. There are 15 residues in the CDR3. The ends were cut back, 10 bases at V and 0 bases at J, with 17 bases in the middle. This chain's CDR3 is CATLPDTTSTDTQYF. DNA for the CDR3: TGTGCCACCCTACCTGACACAACTAGCACAGATACGCAGTATTTT.

Many counts were recorded for this clonotype. This chain uses TRBV27 with TRBJ2-7; perhaps TRBD2 as D (6 bases). CDR1 MNHEY and CDR2 SMNVEV come from the germline V gene (reference sequence). Between the trimmed V and J ends, which lost 5 bases and 0 bases, there was a span of 11 bases. CDR3 length: 14 amino acids. The CDR3 bases are TGTGCCAGCAGTCCTAGCGATTACTCCTACGAGCAGTACTTC. Its protein is CASSPSDYSYEQYF.

The chain employs TRBV20-1 and TRBJ1-5; D is possibly TRBD1 (6 bases). CDR1 is DFQATT and CDR2 is SNEGSKA in the germline V gene (reference sequence). V dropped 6 bases and J dropped 0 bases, with 15 bases sitting between them. The CDR3 runs 15 residues. The CDR3 region is CSAPPDSPSNQPQHF. As DNA, the CDR3 is TGCAGTGCCCCCCCGGACAGTCCTAGCAATCAGCCCCAGCATTTT.

This clonotype was observed many times. The chain uses TRBV4-3 and TRBJ1-1, with 8 positions matching TRBD1. With V trimmed by 3 bases and J by 7 bases, 7 bases remained unmatched. Germline lookup yields CDR1 LGHNA and CDR2 YSLEER. The CDR3 sequence is 14 residues long. The CDR3 is CASSHGQGESEAFF. CDR3 in DNA: TGCGCCAGCAGCCATGGACAGGGTGAGAGTGAAGCTTTCTTT.

This clonotype was detected many times. This sequence joins TRBV12-3 or TRBV12-4 and TRBJ1-2, with unresolved D. The CDR3 has 14 residues. Trimming shortened V by 4 bases and J by 9 bases, and 18 bases separated the two germline ends. CDR3 loop: CASSSTDFLLRYTF. DNA for the CDR3: TGTGCCAGCAGTTCTACCGATTTCTTGCTTCGCTACACCTTC.

This clonotype was detected many times. This sequence joins TRBV7-2 and TRBJ2-5; D possibly corresponds to TRBD2 (5 bases). Germline CDR1 and CDR2: SGHTA and FQGNSA. The ends were cut back, 3 bases at V and 7 bases at J, with 12 bases in the middle. The CDR3 has 13 residues. The CDR3 DNA follows: TGTGCCAGCAGCTTGGAGATGAGCGGGACCCAGTACTTC. Translation: CASSLEMSGTQYF.

This clonotype came up many times. The V call is TRBV6-2 or TRBV6-3, the J call TRBJ1-5, with TRBD1 as a possible D gene (5 bases). The CDR3 consists of 15 residues. Trimming left V 4 bases short and J 0 bases short, with 10 bases between. Germline values: CDR1 MNHEY, CDR2 SVGEGT. The CDR3 coding sequence is TGTGCCAGCAGTTTAGGGGCGGCTAGCAATCAGCCCCAGCATTTT. Its translation is CASSLGAASNQPQHF.

This clonotype was observed at least ten times. This chain uses TRBV19 with TRBJ1-3; 7 bases match TRBD1. CDR1 is LNHDA and CDR2 is SQIVND in the germline V gene (reference sequence). V gave up 5 bases and J gave up 0 bases; unmatched junction bases: 7. The CDR3 is made up of 16 amino acids. The CDR3 bases are TGTGCCAGTAGTCCGGACAGGTGGAGCTCTGGAAACACCATATATTTT. Its protein is CASSPDRWSSGNTIYF.

A remark on this clonotype: At one end, the junction sequence differs from germline, possibly due to a read error. The chain combines TRBV18 with TRBJ1-5; no clear D. From germline, CDR1 is KGHSH and CDR2 LQKENI. The CDR3 sequence is 15 residues long. The CDR3 coding sequence is TGTGCCAGCTCACCGCCGGAACAGCCCAATCAGCCCCAGCCTTTT. It specifies CASSPPEQPNQPQPF.

Comment on this clonotype: Just one base apart from a much larger clone, this may be a read error. The chain carries TRBV6-2 or TRBV6-3 and TRBJ2-7, with 12 bases aligning to TRBD2. V was pared by 6 bases and J by 9 bases, with 9 bases of the junction left unmatched. Germline V gene sequence: CDR1 MNHEY, CDR2 SVGEGT. The CDR3 totals 14 residues. This chain's CDR3 is CASRRLAGVWGQYF. For the CDR3, the DNA is TGTGCCAGCAGAAGACTAGCGGGAGTCTGGGGGCAGTACTTC.

This clonotype was observed a handful of times. The genes are TRBV6-1 and TRBJ2-7, with TRBD1 matching 7 bases. The CDR3 loop spans 12 amino acids. The V gene end was trimmed by 5 bases and the J gene end by 5 bases; junction bases not matched to a gene: 3. The germline gives CDR1 MNHNS, CDR2 SASEGT. The CDR3 sequence is CASSTGTDEQYF. CDR3 in DNA: TGTGCCAGCAGTACGGGGACAGACGAGCAGTACTTC.

This clonotype was seen at least ten times. The V gene is TRBV30, the J gene TRBJ1-2; D call uncertain. The CDR3 covers 11 residues. V was cut by 2 bases and J by 8 bases, with 9 bases left in between. The germline CDR1 and CDR2 sequences are GTSNPN and SVGIG (reference sequence). This CDR3 reads CAWSPSGGYTF. For the CDR3, the DNA is TGTGCCTGGAGTCCTAGTGGGGGCTACACCTTC. Variable domain in full (rest from reference TRBV30 and TRBJ1-2): SQTIHQWPATLVQPVGSPLSLECTVEGTSNPNLYWYRQAAGRGLQLLFYSVGIGQISSEVPQNLSASRPQDRQFILSSKKLLLSDSGFYLCAWSPSGGYTFGSGTRLTVV.

This clonotype occurred many times. At one end, the junction sequence differs from germline, possibly due to a read error. J is TRBJ2-2 and V is TRBV30; TRBD2 aligns across 11 bases. This CDR3 region has 15 residues. CDR1 GTSNPN and CDR2 SVGIG come from the germline V gene (reference sequence). Here the CDR3 reads CAWRGTSGNSGELFF. For the CDR3, the DNA is TGTGCCTGGAGGGGGACTAGCGGTAACAGCGGGGAGCTGTTTTTT.

This clonotype was seen repeatedly, ten times or more. The rearrangement uses TRBV12-3 or TRBV12-4 and TRBJ2-7; D gene unclear. The length of the CDR3 is 14 residues. V was trimmed by 3 bases and J by 3 bases, leaving 12 bases between them. CDR3 in amino acids: CASSLEQPGYEQYF. The CDR3 DNA reads as TGTGCCAGCAGTTTGGAACAGCCGGGCTACGAGCAGTACTTC.

The chain recombines TRBV3-1 with TRBJ2-5; 9 positions agree with TRBD1. This CDR3 has 16 residues. The ends lost 4 bases at V and 0 bases at J; junction bases unmatched: 6. Germline CDR1 is LGHDT and CDR2 is YNNKEL (reference sequence). CDR3 coding DNA: TGTGCCAGCAGCCGAGGACAGGGGATACACCAAGAGACCCAGTACTTC. This gives the protein CASSRGQGIHQETQYF.

The V call is TRBV11-2, the J call TRBJ2-2, with D unclear. This CDR3 is built from 16 residues. Germline loops: CDR1 SGHAT, CDR2 FQNNGV. Trimming took 5 bases from V and 1 from J, leaving 14 bases between them. The CDR3 region is CASSEAPSWNTGELFF. The CDR3 DNA reads TGTGCCAGCAGCGAGGCTCCGTCCTGGAACACCGGGGAGCTGTTTTTT.

The chain carries TRBV29-1 and TRBJ1-1; unclear D gene. CDR3 length equals 10 residues. Germline V gene data show CDR1 as SQVTM and CDR2 as ANQGSEA. Deletions cut 7 bases from V and 3 bases from J, with 6 bases between. This CDR3 reads CSAMDTEAFF. In nucleotides, the CDR3 is TGCAGCGCCATGGACACTGAAGCTTTCTTT.